This entry is about one T cell receptor (beta chain). Per germline, CDR1 SEHNR and CDR2 FQNEAQ (reference sequence). The ends lost 1 base at V and 1 base at J; junction bases unmatched: 2. This CDR3 contains 15 residues. These data come from a study of blood T cell repertoires in COVID-19. Sequencing was performed with immunoSEQ multiplex PCR; in TCRdb, only in-frame clones are kept and a portion is missing. This table holds hundreds of thousands of clones, roughly four fifths found once. The sample comprised PBMCs or T cells enriched from blood (not recorded which). The rearrangement uses TRBV7-9 and TRBJ2-3; the match to TRBD1 covers 7 bases. This clonotype originated in a man aged 35 to 55 who had been exposed to COVID-19. The CDR3 DNA is TGTGCCAGCAGCTTAGAGGGACAGCGCACAGATACGCAGTATTTT. It translates to CASSLEGQRTDTQYF.